The rows below give T cell receptor beta chains drawn from one sample of a study of T cells in Graves' hyperthyroidism and ophthalmopathy. In TCRdb, the multiplex PCR reads were re-called with MiXCR into one record per CDR3 protein. Of fewer than 350,000 distinct CDR3 sequences listed, 15% to 20% are singletons. The sample consisted of blood. The receptors were gathered from a man aged 50 or older with Graves' ophthalmopathy. Each CDR3 is given with its conserved first and last residue. A D gene is named only where the DNA matches it firmly. Size tells how often a clone was seen (once, few, many) or the class of an expanded clone, and some rows leave it out.

d_gene: NA
v_gene: TRBV15
abundance: many
j_gene: TRBJ2-1
CDR3nt: TGTGCCACCAGCAGAGACTCTAGGGACCTGGGGTACAATGAGCAGTTCTTC
CDR3aa: CATSRDSRDLGYNEQFF

d_gene: TRBD2
v_gene: TRBV14
abundance: few
j_gene: TRBJ2-1
CDR3nt: TGTGCCAGCAGCCCCTGGACTAGCGGGAGCAACAATGAGCAGTTCTTC
CDR3aa: CASSPWTSGSNNEQFF

d_gene: NA
v_gene: TRBV28
abundance: NA
j_gene: TRBJ2-2
CDR3nt: TGTGCCAGCATCCCCGGACGGACCACCGGGGAGCTGTTTTTT
CDR3aa: CASIPGRTTGELFF

d_gene: NA
v_gene: TRBV6-1
abundance: many
j_gene: TRBJ1-2
CDR3nt: TGTGCCAGCAGTCAAAGTACGGGGGGCGCCTTGGGAGGCTACACCTTC
CDR3aa: CASSQSTGGALGGYTF

d_gene: NA
v_gene: TRBV20-1
abundance: many
j_gene: TRBJ2-7
CDR3nt: TGCAGTGCTGGTCGGGACTGGGGAGTTGGGGAGCAGTACTTC
CDR3aa: CSAGRDWGVGEQYF

d_gene: TRBD2
v_gene: TRBV7-3
abundance: many
j_gene: TRBJ2-3
CDR3nt: TGTGCCAGCAGTTCCGGACTAGGCGGCGGAAATACGCAGTATTTT
CDR3aa: CASSSGLGGGNTQYF

d_gene: NA
v_gene: TRBV7-8
abundance: many
j_gene: TRBJ1-5
CDR3nt: TGTGCCAGCAGCTTACAGGGTTATCAGCCCCAGCATTTT
CDR3aa: CASSLQGYQPQHF

d_gene: TRBD1
v_gene: TRBV3-1
abundance: NA
j_gene: TRBJ2-5
CDR3nt: TGTGCCAGCAGCCAAGAGGGACAGGGGCGGGAGACCCAGTACTTC
CDR3aa: CASSQEGQGRETQYF

d_gene: NA
v_gene: TRBV12-3/TRBV12-4
abundance: NA
j_gene: TRBJ2-7
CDR3nt: TGTGCCAGCAAAATAAAGGTTAGTCACTACGAGCAGTACTTC
CDR3aa: CASKIKVSHYEQYF

d_gene: NA
v_gene: TRBV27
abundance: NA
j_gene: TRBJ2-1
CDR3nt: TGTGCCAGCAGTTTCCCGGGCCTGACAAAGGCGTTCTTC
CDR3aa: CASSFPGLTKAFF

d_gene: NA
v_gene: TRBV2
abundance: NA
j_gene: TRBJ2-5
CDR3nt: TGTGCCAGCCAGACAGAAGCACAAGAGACCCAGTACTTC
CDR3aa: CASQTEAQETQYF

d_gene: TRBD2
v_gene: TRBV5-6
abundance: many
j_gene: TRBJ2-7
CDR3nt: TGTGCCAGCAGACCTCTAGCGGGAGAGTTCTACGAGCAGTACTTC
CDR3aa: CASRPLAGEFYEQYF

d_gene: NA
v_gene: TRBV20-1
abundance: many
j_gene: TRBJ2-1
CDR3nt: TGCAGTGCTAGATCGACCACAGGGTTAGGCAATGAGCAGTTCTTC
CDR3aa: CSARSTTGLGNEQFF

d_gene: NA
v_gene: TRBV18
abundance: few
j_gene: TRBJ2-7
CDR3nt: TGTGCCAGCTCACCATCTATCGAGCAGTACTTC
CDR3aa: CASSPSIEQYF

d_gene: TRBD2
v_gene: TRBV6-1
abundance: NA
j_gene: TRBJ2-3
CDR3nt: TGTGCCAGCAGTGAGGGAGGGTGGTCCACAGATACGCAGTATTTT
CDR3aa: CASSEGGWSTDTQYF

d_gene: NA
v_gene: TRBV20-1
abundance: many
j_gene: TRBJ1-1
CDR3nt: TGCAGTGCTAGAGATCGGGGATTCCTGAGCACTGAAGCTTTCTTT
CDR3aa: CSARDRGFLSTEAFF

d_gene: NA
v_gene: TRBV7-2
abundance: many
j_gene: TRBJ1-1
CDR3nt: TGTGCCAGCAGCGCGGGACATACAAACACTGAAGCTTTCTTT
CDR3aa: CASSAGHTNTEAFF

d_gene: TRBD1
v_gene: TRBV7-2
abundance: many
j_gene: TRBJ1-2
CDR3nt: TGTGCCAGCAGGTCAGGACAGGGGAGTTATGGCTACACCTTC
CDR3aa: CASRSGQGSYGYTF

d_gene: TRBD2
v_gene: TRBV27
abundance: NA
j_gene: TRBJ2-5
CDR3nt: TGTGCCAGCAGTTCCCGGACTAGCGATACAGAGACCCAGTACTTC
CDR3aa: CASSSRTSDTETQYF

d_gene: NA
v_gene: TRBV6-1
abundance: many
j_gene: TRBJ1-1
CDR3nt: TGTGCCAGCATCCTAGGGACGGGTAACACTGAAGCTTTCTTT
CDR3aa: CASILGTGNTEAFF

d_gene: TRBD2
v_gene: TRBV2
abundance: many
j_gene: TRBJ2-3
CDR3nt: TGTGCCAGCAGTGAACTAGCGGGAGGGCGCACAGATACGCAGTATTTT
CDR3aa: CASSELAGGRTDTQYF